A single TCR beta chain is shown here with its context. Its antigen is not known. V was clipped by 3 bases and J by 2 bases, with 11 bases between them. The CDR3 length is 15 residues. These data are taken from a study of T-cell memory formation after mild COVID-19. Study summary: Largely, the TCR clusters proved donor specific. General study results and limits: The second-wave clones peaking on day 37 were not confirmed as SARS-CoV-2-specific. There was a balanced CD4/CD8 profile in clones contracting day 15 to 85, and later expanders leaned CD4+.

5'RACE primed at constant segments yielded TCR alpha and TCR beta cDNA libraries bearing sample barcodes and UMIs. TCRdb reprocessed the 5' RACE reads via MiXCR and lists one record per CDR3 protein. The data hold a few hundred thousand distinct CDR3 sequences, with around 19% observed a single time. Sequences were obtained from PBMCs or a T cell subset sorted from them (not recorded which). This clonotype was obtained from a man between 18 and 35 years old who had mild COVID-19 (a few samples of this study predate the infection). Cell type and time point are not known. The chain employs TRBV12-3 or TRBV12-4 and TRBJ2-1; TRBD1 might be the D (5 bases). Here the CDR3 reads CASSFPAGPYNEQFF. Here the CDR3 DNA reads TGTGCCAGCAGTTTTCCCGCAGGGCCCTACAATGAGCAGTTCTTC.